This TCR beta chain appears in the sequencing data of a study of shared clonotypes between healthy human individuals. On the study more broadly: Three men and a couple of women, aged 18 to 49, were donors. Whole-study results and caveats: Compared with clonotypes that all four donors shared, non-shared clonotypes had lower generation probabilities.

A word on this clone: Its matching antigen is unknown.

The assay used deep level. Several immunoSEQ 96-well plates shared each subset's DNA, each plate a replicate. TCRdb's copy holds only in-frame clones and misses some; the assay was immunoSEQ multiplex PCR. The data show about 300,000 clones, over 65% seen once. The V end lost 1 base, the J end lost 6 bases, and 13 bases lay between the germline ends. This CDR3 is 14 amino acids long. Looked up from germline, CDR1 is MDHEN and CDR2 is SYDVKM. This receptor was taken from a man under 40 in good health. The rearrangement uses TRBV28 and TRBJ2-7; D may be TRBD1 or TRBD2 (5 bases each). The sequenced sample consisted of memory CD4+ T cells sorted from blood. The sample's subset: CD45RA-negative fraction. For the CDR3, the DNA is TGTGCCAGCAGTTTATCGGGGACGTATAGCGAGCAGTACTTC. Its protein is CASSLSGTYSEQYF.